These 24 T cell receptor beta chains were sequenced from one sample in a study of cytomegalovirus exposure and HLA in healthy donors. PCR was performed using 60 Vbeta and 13 Jbeta primers. Profiling relied on immunoSEQ multiplex PCR, and the TCRdb table lists in-frame clones only, not all of them. The data hold about 93,000 clones, with less than 80% observed a single time. The sequenced material came from PBMCs. The receptors were sampled from a woman aged 40 to 50 in good health and CMV-seronegative.

The chain links TRBV7-8 to TRBJ2-2; TRBD2 aligns across 7 bases. CDR1 and CDR2 from the germline V gene are SGHVS and FQNEAQ. This CDR3 contains 17 residues. Losses at the gene ends were 2 bases for V and 1 base for J; bases not matched to a gene: 7. CDR3 in DNA: TGTGCCAGCAGCTTACCCCAAGGCGGGAGGAACACCGGGGAGCTGTTTTTT. Translation gives CASSLPQGGRNTGELFF.

This clone was detected once. This rearrangement joins TRBV7-2 to TRBJ1-2; D gene uncertain. Germline V gives CDR1 SGHTA, CDR2 FQGNSA. V dropped 6 bases and J dropped 8 bases, with 10 bases sitting between them. The CDR3 totals 11 residues. CDR3 in DNA: TGTGCCAGCAGGGAGTCGGTCGGCTACACCTTC. It encodes CASRESVGYTF.

The rearrangement links TRBV11-2 to TRBJ2-7; TRBD1 agrees at 7 bases. V lost 5 bases and J lost 4; bases outside the gene matches: 8. The CDR3 sequence is 14 residues long. Per germline, CDR1 SGHAT and CDR2 FQNNGV. CDR3 in DNA: TGTGCCAGCAGCCCGGGACAGTATAGTTACGAGCAGTACTTC. Amino acids: CASSPGQYSYEQYF.

V usage is TRBV7-8 and J usage is TRBJ1-5; D remains unclear. The CDR3 contains 17 residues. The germline gives CDR1 SGHVS, CDR2 FQNEAQ. V lost 1 base to trimming and J lost 0 bases, with 13 bases between them. The CDR3 region has the DNA TGTGCCAGCAGCTTAGACGTCGGACTCGATAGCAATCAGCCCCAGCATTTT. It codes for CASSLDVGLDSNQPQHF.

The chain links TRBV18 to TRBJ2-2, with D possibly being TRBD1 (5 bases). This CDR3 contains 15 residues. Trimming took off 2 bases at V and 4 bases at J, with 11 bases between the two ends. Germline CDR1 KGHSH, CDR2 LQKENI. CDR3 region: CASSPSAGRTGELFF. CDR3 nucleotides: TGTGCCAGCTCACCATCCGCAGGGCGCACCGGGGAGCTGTTTTTT.

The genes are TRBV25-1 and TRBJ1-3; 7 positions match TRBD1. The J segment lost 2 bases and the V segment lost 6 bases, leaving 7 bases of the junction unmatched. The CDR3 sequence is 15 residues long. CDR1 and CDR2 from the germline V gene are MGHDK and SYGVNS. The CDR3 DNA is TGTGCCAGCAGGGAGACAGGGCATGCTGGAAACACCATATATTTT. Translated, it gives CASRETGHAGNTIYF.

In its sample, this clone ranks as medium-sized (0.01 to 0.1%). The chain combines TRBV11-2 with TRBJ2-5, with TRBD2 as a possible D gene (6 bases). The CDR3 runs 16 residues. The germline CDR1 and CDR2 sequences are SGHAT and FQNNGV. Trimming took 1 base from V and 3 from J, leaving 15 bases between them. Here the CDR3 reads CASSLGPGVQKETQYF. DNA for the CDR3: TGTGCCAGCAGCTTAGGCCCGGGAGTACAAAAAGAGACCCAGTACTTC.

This clone showed up just a few times. This chain joins TRBV5-5 and TRBJ2-2, with TRBD1 matching 9 bases. The ends lost 4 bases at V and 4 bases at J; junction bases unmatched: 5. This CDR3 comprises 15 residues. Germline loops: CDR1 SGHKS, CDR2 YYEKEE (reference sequence). CDR3 in amino acids: CASSRQGVGTGELFF. CDR3 nucleotides: TGTGCCAGCAGCCGACAGGGGGTGGGCACCGGGGAGCTGTTTTTT.

This clone has a handful of counts. The genes are TRBV29-1 and TRBJ1-1, with D unresolved. The CDR3 runs to 11 residues. Germline CDR1 and CDR2: SQVTM and ANQGSEA. V shed 5 bases and J shed 5 bases, with 9 bases lying between them. CDR3 loop: CSVLPGTEAFF. The DNA of the CDR3 is TGCAGCGTTCTGCCCGGGACTGAAGCTTTCTTT. The full variable domain, in which reference TRBV29-1 and TRBJ1-1 provide the parts outside the CDR3, is SAVISQKPSRDICQRGTSLTIQCQVDSQVTMMFWYRQQPGQSLTLIATANQGSEATYESGFVIDKFPISRPNLTFSTLTVSNMSPEDSSIYLCSVLPGTEAFFGQGTRLTVV.

This clone has a handful of counts. This rearrangement joins TRBV5-6 to TRBJ1-2; 7 bases are shared with TRBD1. Per germline, CDR1 SGHDT and CDR2 YYEEEE. Germline trimming cut 1 base from V and 11 bases from J; bases unmatched to any gene: 8. The CDR3 spans 13 residues. The CDR3, as DNA: TGTGCCAGCAGCTTGCGTCCAGGGGGGAGGTACACCTTC. It is translated as CASSLRPGGRYTF.

This chain connects TRBV28 to TRBJ1-5; TRBD1 aligns across 12 bases. The V and J ends lost 1 base and 0 bases, in that order; junction bases with no gene match: 13. Germline CDR1 reads MDHEN; CDR2 reads SYDVKM. The CDR3 is 21 residues long. The CDR3 spells CASSLLMGDRGPLYSNQPQHF. The CDR3 coding sequence is TGTGCCAGCAGTTTATTAATGGGGGACAGGGGGCCCCTATATAGCAATCAGCCCCAGCATTTT.

The chain is built from TRBV27 and TRBJ2-1; TRBD2 matches 12 bases. The CDR3 runs 15 residues. Germline V CDR1 and CDR2: MNHEY, SMNVEV (reference sequence). Trimming removed 6 bases from V and 5 bases from J; junction bases left unmatched: 5. The CDR3 sequence: CASSLTSGSNNEQFF. CDR3 DNA sequence: TGTGCCAGCAGCCTGACTAGCGGGAGTAACAATGAGCAGTTCTTC.

The chain combines TRBV6-1 with TRBJ2-7; 8 bases agree with TRBD1. The junction had 2 bases not matched to a gene; V was cut back by 2 bases and J by 2 bases. Germline CDR1 is MNHNS and CDR2 is SASEGT. This CDR3 has 14 amino acids. This CDR3 reads CASSERDRTYEQYF. DNA of the CDR3: TGTGCCAGCAGTGAAAGGGACAGGACCTACGAGCAGTACTTC.

The rearrangement joins TRBV27 to TRBJ2-7; D is perhaps TRBD2 (5 bases). Germline values: CDR1 MNHEY, CDR2 SMNVEV (reference sequence). V lost 4 bases, J lost 2 bases, and 9 bases lay in between. The CDR3 spans 13 residues. The CDR3 loop is CASSSGVTYEQYF. The CDR3 coding sequence is TGTGCCAGCAGTTCCGGGGTGACCTACGAGCAGTACTTC.

This rearrangement joins TRBV15 to TRBJ2-2; D might be TRBD2 (5 bases). Trimming shortened V by 6 bases and J by 4 bases, and 9 bases separated the two germline ends. The CDR3 has 13 amino acids. Germline V gene data show CDR1 as LNHNV and CDR2 as YYDKDF (reference sequence). The CDR3 DNA reads as TGTGCCACCAGGCCCAGCGGCACCGGGGAGCTGTTTTTT. This sequence encodes CATRPSGTGELFF.

This clone was found a few times. This sequence joins TRBV7-3 and TRBJ1-2; a possible D gene is TRBD1 (6 bases). With 4 bases removed from V and 4 bases from J, the gap between germline ends came to 13 bases. The CDR3 extends over 14 amino acids. CDR1 and CDR2 (germline): SGHTA, FQGTGA. For the CDR3, the DNA is TGTGCCAGCAGCTCAAGCCGGGACACCTATGGCTACACCTTC. Amino acids: CASSSSRDTYGYTF.

The chain uses TRBV15 and TRBJ1-1; D is unclear. Germline V gene data show CDR1 as LNHNV and CDR2 as YYDKDF (reference sequence). This CDR3 spans 14 amino acids. Trimming pared 0 bases from V and 1 base from J, leaving 6 bases between. DNA for the CDR3: TGTGCCACCAGCAGAGAAGCCGCGAACACTGAAGCTTTCTTT. Its protein product is CATSREAANTEAFF.

The chain joins TRBV7-3 to TRBJ1-1; D uncertain. V lost 0 bases and J lost 5, with 10 bases in between. CDR3 length equals 14 residues. The germline V gene has CDR1 SGHTA and CDR2 FQGTGA. CDR3 region: CASSLTSGGTEAFF. For the CDR3, the DNA is TGTGCCAGCAGCTTAACTTCGGGAGGAACTGAAGCTTTCTTT. Full variable domain (remainder filled in from reference TRBV7-3 and TRBJ1-1): GAGVSQTPSNKVTEKGKYVELRCDPISGHTALYWYRQSLGQGPEFLIYFQGTGAADDSGLPNDRFFAVRPEGSVSTLKIQRTERGDSAVYLCASSLTSGGTEAFFGQGTRLTVV.

The genes are TRBV19 and TRBJ1-1, with a possible D match to TRBD1 (6 bases). From germline, CDR1 is LNHDA and CDR2 SQIVND (reference sequence). V was shortened by 3 bases and J by 6 bases, with 11 bases between the two germline ends. The CDR3 runs to 13 residues. The CDR3 nucleotides are TGTGCCAGTAGTATCCTAAGGGGGTCTGAAGCTTTCTTT. It encodes CASSILRGSEAFF.

This clone has a single count. The gene calls are TRBV2 and TRBJ1-2; D not resolved. Germline assignment: CDR1 SNHLY and CDR2 FYNNEI. This CDR3 contains 14 residues. V was clipped by 8 bases and J by 2 bases, with 15 bases between them. The CDR3 nucleotides are TGTGCCAGCCGAATCAGGTCCGACAACTATGGCTACACCTTC. Protein product: CASRIRSDNYGYTF.

The chain joins TRBV6-1 to TRBJ2-3, with 11 bases fitting TRBD2. The CDR3 has 14 amino acids. J was trimmed by 2 bases and V by 10 bases; bases with no gene match: 5. Per germline, CDR1 MNHNS and CDR2 SASEGT. In DNA, the CDR3 is TGTGCCACCCATAGCGGGAGGGACACAGATACGCAGTATTTT. This codes for CATHSGRDTDTQYF.

The chain employs TRBV27 and TRBJ2-7; D might be TRBD1 (6 bases). Trimming stripped 9 bases from V and 3 bases from J, with 15 bases between. Germline V gene data show CDR1 as MNHEY and CDR2 as SMNVEV (reference sequence). The CDR3 covers 13 residues. The CDR3 reads CASSGQRIYEQYF. The CDR3 region has the DNA TGTGCCAGTTCCGGACAGCGGATCTACGAGCAGTACTTC.

The rearrangement uses TRBV2 and TRBJ2-7, with 9 bases aligning to TRBD2. CDR3 length: 15 residues. The V gene's germline CDR1 is SNHLY and CDR2 FYNNEI. V was pared by 4 bases and J by 2 bases, with 6 bases of the junction left unmatched. Here the CDR3 reads CASSGRLAETYEQYF. The CDR3, as DNA: TGTGCCAGCAGTGGTAGACTAGCGGAGACCTACGAGCAGTACTTC. The full variable domain, in which reference TRBV2 and TRBJ2-7 provide the parts outside the CDR3, is EPEVTQTPSHQVTQMGQEVILRCVPISNHLYFYWYRQILGQKVEFLVSFYNNEISEKSEIFDDQFSVERPDGSNFTLKIRSTKLEDSAMYFCASSGRLAETYEQYFGPGTRLTVT.

This clone has just a few counts. The chain has TRBV6-6 and TRBJ1-5; TRBD1 is a possible D gene (6 bases). The CDR3 is 13 amino acids. V was pared by 6 bases and J by 7 bases, with 13 bases between. The V gene's germline CDR1 is MNHNY and CDR2 SVGAGI (reference sequence). CDR3 sequence: CASSLGARQPQHF. The CDR3 DNA reads as TGTGCCAGCAGCTTGGGGGCGCGGCAGCCCCAGCATTTT.